A selection of T cell receptor beta chains follows, all from one sample in a study of control samples from healthy donors and cancer patients. Clones were read by immunoSEQ multiplex PCR, and TCRdb kept only the in-frame ones, dropping some. The repertoire holds approximately 99,000 clones, about 80% seen once, with roughly 6.5% in the top ten. The sequencing input was blood. Source of these receptors: a man aged 18 to 35 in good health. Each CDR3 is given with its conserved first and last residue. Fields, in order: CDR3 protein, CDR3 DNA, clone size, J gene, V gene, D gene. The D gene is left open where the match is weak. Size values are once, few and many counts, or a class for expanded clones, and some rows have none.

CDR3: CASSPGGRAGANVLTF
DNA: TGTGCCAGTAGTCCCGGGGGCAGGGCTGGGGCCAACGTCCTGACTTTC
size: .
J: TRBJ2-6
V: TRBV19
D: .

CDR3: CASSVSGQGISGNTIYF
DNA: TGTGCCAGCAGTGTGTCGGGACAGGGGATATCTGGAAACACCATATATTTT
size: .
J: TRBJ1-3
V: TRBV6-1
D: TRBD1

CDR3: CASSLTQGVGTDTQYF
DNA: TGCGCCAGCAGCTTGACGCAGGGGGTCGGGACAGATACGCAGTATTTT
size: .
J: TRBJ2-3
V: TRBV5-1
D: TRBD1

CDR3: CASSKGAYGDYGYTF
DNA: TGTGCCAGCAGTAAGGGGGCGTATGGGGACTATGGCTACACCTTC
size: .
J: TRBJ1-2
V: TRBV27
D: TRBD1

CDR3: CASSLPSWTEAFF
DNA: TGTGCCAGCAGTTTACCGTCTTGGACTGAAGCTTTCTTT
size: .
J: TRBJ1-1
V: TRBV28
D: .

CDR3: CASSLVGSGGYTF
DNA: TGTGCCAGCAGTTTAGTGGGGTCGGGGGGCTACACCTTC
size: .
J: TRBJ1-2
V: TRBV6-5
D: .

CDR3: CASSQVRLNRDSYYEQYF
DNA: TGCGCCAGCAGCCAAGTTCGCCTTAACCGGGACAGCTACTACGAGCAGTACTTC
size: .
J: TRBJ2-7
V: TRBV4-3
D: TRBD1

CDR3: CASSLLRTSGDETQYF
DNA: TGCGCCAGCAGCCTCCTAAGGACTAGCGGGGACGAGACCCAGTACTTC
size: .
J: TRBJ2-5
V: TRBV4-1
D: TRBD2

CDR3: CASSDPRLINYGYTF
DNA: TGTGCCAGCAGTGATCCCAGACTCATAAACTATGGCTACACCTTC
size: .
J: TRBJ1-2
V: TRBV6-1
D: .

CDR3: CAISESTTQNEQYF
DNA: TGTGCCATCAGTGAGTCGACTACCCAGAACGAGCAGTACTTC
size: .
J: TRBJ2-7
V: TRBV10-3
D: .

CDR3: CAGKGGAEAFF
DNA: TGTGCCGGAAAAGGGGGCGCTGAAGCTTTCTTT
size: once
J: TRBJ1-1
V: TRBV6-6
D: TRBD1

CDR3: CASSQTASSGNTIYF
DNA: TGTGCCAGCAGCCAGACAGCGAGCTCTGGAAACACCATATATTTT
size: .
J: TRBJ1-3
V: TRBV6-5
D: .

CDR3: CATRSGQGAWDYGYTF
DNA: TGTGCCACACGTTCAGGGCAGGGGGCGTGGGACTATGGCTACACCTTC
size: .
J: TRBJ1-2
V: TRBV19
D: TRBD1

CDR3: CASRPTWTDSYLPTTEAFF
DNA: TGTGCCAGCAGGCCAACCTGGACAGACTCCTACCTACCCACCACTGAAGCTTTCTTT
size: .
J: TRBJ1-1
V: TRBV28
D: .

CDR3: CASSLNRQGARGYTF
DNA: TGTGCCAGCAGCCTCAACCGACAGGGGGCTAGGGGCTACACCTTC
size: .
J: TRBJ1-2
V: TRBV11-2
D: TRBD1

CDR3: CASSLGETQYF
DNA: TGTGCCAGCAGTCTAGGGGAGACCCAGTACTTC
size: .
J: TRBJ2-5
V: TRBV3-1/TRBV3-2
D: .

CDR3: CSVEIWGEGGYTF
DNA: TGCAGCGTTGAAATTTGGGGGGAGGGGGGCTACACCTTC
size: .
J: TRBJ1-2
V: TRBV29-1
D: .